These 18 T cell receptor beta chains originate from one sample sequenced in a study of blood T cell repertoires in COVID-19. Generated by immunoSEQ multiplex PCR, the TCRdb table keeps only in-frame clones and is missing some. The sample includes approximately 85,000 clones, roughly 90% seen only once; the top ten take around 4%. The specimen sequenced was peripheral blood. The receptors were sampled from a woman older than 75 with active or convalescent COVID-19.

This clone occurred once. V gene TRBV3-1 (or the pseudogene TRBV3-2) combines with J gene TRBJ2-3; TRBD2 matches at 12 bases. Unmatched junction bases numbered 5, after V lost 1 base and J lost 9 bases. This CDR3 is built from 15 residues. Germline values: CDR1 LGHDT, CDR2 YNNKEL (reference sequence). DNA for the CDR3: TGTGCCAGCAGCCAAGCGGCTAGCGGGGGGGGGACGCAGTATTTT. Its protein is CASSQAASGGGTQYF.

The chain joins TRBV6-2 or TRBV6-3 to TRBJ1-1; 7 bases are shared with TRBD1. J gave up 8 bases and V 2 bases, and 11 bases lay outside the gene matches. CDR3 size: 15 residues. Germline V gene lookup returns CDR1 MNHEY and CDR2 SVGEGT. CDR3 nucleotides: TGTGCCAGCAGTTACGCGTCGAGACAGGGACAAGAAGCTTTCTTT. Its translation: CASSYASRQGQEAFF.

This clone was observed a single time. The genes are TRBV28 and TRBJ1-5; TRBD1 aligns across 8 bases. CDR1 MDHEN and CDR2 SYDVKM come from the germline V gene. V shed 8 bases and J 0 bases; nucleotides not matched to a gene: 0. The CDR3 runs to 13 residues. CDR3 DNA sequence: TGTGCCAGCGGACAGGGTAGCAATCAGCCCCAGCATTTT. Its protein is CASGQGSNQPQHF.

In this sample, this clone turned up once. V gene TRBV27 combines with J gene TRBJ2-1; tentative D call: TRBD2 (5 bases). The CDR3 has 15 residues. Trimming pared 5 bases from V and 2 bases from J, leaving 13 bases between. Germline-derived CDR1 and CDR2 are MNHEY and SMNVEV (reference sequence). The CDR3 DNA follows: TGTGCCAGCAGTCCGCGGACCGGGGCCTACAATGAGCAGTTCTTC. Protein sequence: CASSPRTGAYNEQFF.

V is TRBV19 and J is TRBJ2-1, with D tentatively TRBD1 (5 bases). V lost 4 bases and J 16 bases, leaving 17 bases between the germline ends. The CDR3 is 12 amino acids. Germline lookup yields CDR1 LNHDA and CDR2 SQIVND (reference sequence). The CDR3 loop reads CASSTGQGSAFF. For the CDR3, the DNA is TGTGCCAGTAGTACAGGGCAGGGAAGTGCATTCTTC.

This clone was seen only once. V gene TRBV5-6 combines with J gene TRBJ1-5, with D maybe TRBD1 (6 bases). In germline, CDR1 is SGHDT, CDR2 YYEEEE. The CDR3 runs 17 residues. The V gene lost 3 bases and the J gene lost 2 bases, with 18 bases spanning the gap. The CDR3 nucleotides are TGTGCCAGCAGCTCCCGACAGGACTTCTTGGGCAATCAGCCCCAGCATTTT. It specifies CASSSRQDFLGNQPQHF.

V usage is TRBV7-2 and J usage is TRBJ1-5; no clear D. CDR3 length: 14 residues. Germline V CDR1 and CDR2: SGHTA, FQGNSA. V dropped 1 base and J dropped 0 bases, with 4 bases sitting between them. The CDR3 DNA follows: TGTGCCAGCAGCTTAGGTAATAGCAATCAGCCCCAGCATTTT. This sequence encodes CASSLGNSNQPQHF.

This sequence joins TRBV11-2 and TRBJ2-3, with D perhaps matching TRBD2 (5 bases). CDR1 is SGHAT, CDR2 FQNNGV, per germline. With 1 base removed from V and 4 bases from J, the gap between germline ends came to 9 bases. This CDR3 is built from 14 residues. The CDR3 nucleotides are TGTGCCAGCAGCTTAGGTCTAGCCTCAGATACGCAGTATTTT. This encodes CASSLGLASDTQYF.

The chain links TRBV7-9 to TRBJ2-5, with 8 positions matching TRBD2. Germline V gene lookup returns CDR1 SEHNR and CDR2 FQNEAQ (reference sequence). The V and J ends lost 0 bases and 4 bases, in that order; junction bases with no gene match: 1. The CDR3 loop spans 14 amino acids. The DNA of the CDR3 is TGTGCCAGCAGCTTAGCGCTAGCGGGAGAGACCCAGTACTTC. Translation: CASSLALAGETQYF.

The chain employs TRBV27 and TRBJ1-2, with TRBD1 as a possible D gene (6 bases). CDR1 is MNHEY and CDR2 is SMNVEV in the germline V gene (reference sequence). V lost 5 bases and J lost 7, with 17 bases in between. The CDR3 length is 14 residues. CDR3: CASSPTGTFSGYTF. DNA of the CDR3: TGTGCCAGCAGTCCTACAGGGACCTTCTCTGGCTACACCTTC.

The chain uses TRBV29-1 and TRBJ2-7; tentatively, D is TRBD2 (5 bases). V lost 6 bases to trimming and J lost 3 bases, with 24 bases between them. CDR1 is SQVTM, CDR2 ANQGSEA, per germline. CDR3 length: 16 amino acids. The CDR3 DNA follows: TGCAGCGTGACCAGCCGGGAAAGGGAGTTCGGCTACGAGCAGTACTTC. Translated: CSVTSREREFGYEQYF.

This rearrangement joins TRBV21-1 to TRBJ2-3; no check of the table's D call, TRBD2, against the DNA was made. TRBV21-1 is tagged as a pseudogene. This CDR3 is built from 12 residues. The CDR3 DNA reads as TGTGCCAGCAGCAAAGGAAGCGATACGCAGTATTTT. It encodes CASSKGSDTQYF.

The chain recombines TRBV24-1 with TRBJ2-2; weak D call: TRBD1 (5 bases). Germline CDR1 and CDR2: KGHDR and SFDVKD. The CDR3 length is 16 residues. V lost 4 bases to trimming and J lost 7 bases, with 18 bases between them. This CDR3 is CATSDPVAGQYGELFF. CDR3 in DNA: TGTGCCACCAGTGACCCCGTAGCAGGGCAGTACGGGGAGCTGTTTTTT.

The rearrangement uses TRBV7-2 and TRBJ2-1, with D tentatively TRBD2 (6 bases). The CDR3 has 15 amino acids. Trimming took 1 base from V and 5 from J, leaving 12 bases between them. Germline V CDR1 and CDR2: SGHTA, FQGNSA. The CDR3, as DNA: TGTGCCAGCAGCTTAGACCGGGGGAGAAACAATGAGCAGTTCTTC. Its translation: CASSLDRGRNNEQFF.

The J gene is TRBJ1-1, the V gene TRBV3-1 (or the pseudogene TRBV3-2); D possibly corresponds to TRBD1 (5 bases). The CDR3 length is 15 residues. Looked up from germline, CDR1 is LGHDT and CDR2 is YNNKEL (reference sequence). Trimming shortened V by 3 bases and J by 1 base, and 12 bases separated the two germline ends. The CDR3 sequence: CASSQTGGGNTEAFF. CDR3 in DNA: TGTGCCAGCAGCCAGACGGGGGGAGGGAACACTGAAGCTTTCTTT.

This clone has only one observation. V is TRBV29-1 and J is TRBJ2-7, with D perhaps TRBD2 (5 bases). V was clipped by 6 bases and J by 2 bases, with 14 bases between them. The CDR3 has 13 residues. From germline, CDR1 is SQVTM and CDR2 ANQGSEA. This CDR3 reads CSVAEASTYEQYF. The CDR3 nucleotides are TGCAGCGTGGCGGAGGCAAGTACCTACGAGCAGTACTTC.

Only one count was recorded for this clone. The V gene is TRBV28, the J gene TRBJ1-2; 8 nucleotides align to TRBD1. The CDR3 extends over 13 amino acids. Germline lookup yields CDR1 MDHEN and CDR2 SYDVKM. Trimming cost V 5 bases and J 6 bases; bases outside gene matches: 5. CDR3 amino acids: CASSRSGGHGYTF. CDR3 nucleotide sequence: TGTGCCAGCAGTCGATCAGGGGGCCATGGCTACACCTTC.

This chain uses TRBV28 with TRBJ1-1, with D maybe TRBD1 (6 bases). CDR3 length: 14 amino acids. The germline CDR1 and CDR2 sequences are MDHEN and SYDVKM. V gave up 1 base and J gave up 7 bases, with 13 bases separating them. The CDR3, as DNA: TGTGCCAGCAGTTTATATTGGGGGCAGGGTGAAGCTTTCTTT. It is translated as CASSLYWGQGEAFF.